Given below is one T cell receptor beta chain in context. MiXCR was run by TCRdb on the 5' RACE reads, yielding one entry per CDR3 protein. The sample yields around 450,000 distinct CDR3 sequences, 12% to 15% seen once. These data originate in a study of identical twins. The CDR3 length is 15 residues. These data were also filed under a second study, of yellow fever vaccine responses in identical twins.

The chain uses TRBV21-1 and TRBJ2-7; the table gives TRBD1 as D, unverified against the DNA. TRBV21-1 is recorded as a pseudogene. This receptor was identified in a woman under 30 in good health. Specimen: CD4+ T cells sorted from blood. The DNA for the CDR3 is TGTGCCAGCAGCAACAGGGGCCCGAGCTCCTACGAGCAGTACTTC. Protein product: CASSNRGPSSYEQYF.